One and the same sample provided the 12 T cell receptor beta chains below, sequenced in a study of vaccination and CD4 T cells after COVID-19. Cultured CD4+ T-cell DNA underwent Oncomine TCR Beta short-read sequencing. TCRdb recomputed calls from the PCR reads with MiXCR, one row per CDR3 protein. The table includes some 17,000 distinct CDR3 sequences, about 38% detected once. Stated treatment: approximately nine-day PBMC culture with coronavirus spike peptide pools or control peptides (ViraFEST assay). These receptors have no identified antigens. The specimen sequenced was CD4+ T cells from blood, cultured in vitro. These receptors were collected from a human donor who had recovered from COVID-19.

This sequence joins TRBV15 and TRBJ1-1; D is uncertain. CDR1 and CDR2 (germline): LNHNV, YYDKDF (reference sequence). The length of the CDR3 is 15 residues. V was cut by 0 bases and J by 0 bases, with 8 bases left in between. As DNA, the CDR3 is TGTGCCACCAGCAGAGACGGCAGCCTGAACACTGAAGCTTTCTTT. Encoded protein: CATSRDGSLNTEAFF.

V gene TRBV7-9 combines with J gene TRBJ2-3, with D possibly being TRBD1 (6 bases). Germline V CDR1 and CDR2: SEHNR, FQNEAQ (reference sequence). The CDR3 covers 14 residues. Between the trimmed V and J ends, which lost 5 bases and 2 bases, there was a span of 11 bases. For the CDR3, the DNA is TGTGCCAGCAGCCTCAGGACAGCCACAGATACGCAGTATTTT. Translating it yields CASSLRTATDTQYF. The full variable domain, completed using reference TRBV7-9 and TRBJ2-3, is DTGVSQNPRHKITKRGQNVTFRCDPISEHNRLYWYRQTLGQGPEFLTYFQNEAQLEKSRLLSDRFSAERPKGSFSTLEIQRTEQGDSAMYLCASSLRTATDTQYFGPGTRLTVL.

This clonotype has just one count. The chain has TRBV7-6 and TRBJ2-1, with D tentatively TRBD1 (5 bases). From germline, CDR1 is SGHVS and CDR2 FNYEAQ. This CDR3 comprises 12 residues. V was pared by 1 base and J by 12 bases, with 10 bases between. The CDR3: CASSLVTGTQFF. CDR3 coding DNA: TGTGCCAGCAGCTTAGTTACAGGCACGCAGTTCTTC.

The chain employs TRBV7-3 and TRBJ1-2; D possibly corresponds to TRBD1 (5 bases). The CDR3 totals 14 residues. V gave up 3 bases and J gave up 6 bases, with 14 bases separating them. Germline CDR1 reads SGHTA; CDR2 reads FQGTGA. The CDR3 sequence is CASSLGTGPDGYTF. DNA for the CDR3: TGTGCCAGCAGCTTGGGTACAGGTCCCGATGGCTACACCTTC.

The chain is built from TRBV20-1 and TRBJ2-7, with 7 nucleotides matching TRBD2. Per the germline V gene, CDR1 is DFQATT and CDR2 is SNEGSKA (reference sequence). The CDR3 totals 15 residues. Germline trimming cut 6 bases from V and 2 bases from J; bases unmatched to any gene: 13. The CDR3 is CSADPVVGGTYEQYF. CDR3 bases: TGCAGTGCGGACCCTGTTGTGGGGGGGACCTACGAGCAGTACTTC.

V is TRBV6-2 or TRBV6-3 and J is TRBJ2-7; D possibly corresponds to TRBD2 (6 bases). V lost 0 bases and J 3 bases, leaving 12 bases between the germline ends. The CDR3 runs 15 residues. Germline loops: CDR1 MNHEY, CDR2 SVGEGT. For the CDR3, the DNA is TGTGCCAGCAGTTACTCGCGGGGAAGAGACTACGAGCAGTACTTC. It encodes CASSYSRGRDYEQYF.

The chain is built from TRBV6-1 and TRBJ2-4; D unclear. Per the germline V gene, CDR1 is MNHNS and CDR2 is SASEGT. This CDR3 region has 12 residues. The V gene lost 6 bases and the J gene lost 11 bases, with 14 bases spanning the gap. This CDR3 reads CASRPTASLQYF. The CDR3 nucleotides read TGTGCCAGCAGGCCCACGGCCAGCCTTCAGTACTTC.

This sequence joins TRBV5-4 and TRBJ2-2, with D possibly TRBD2 on 6 matching bases. The V end was cut by 7 bases, the J end by 1 base, with 20 bases between. From germline, CDR1 is SGHNT and CDR2 YYREEE (reference sequence). CDR3 size: 17 residues. CDR3 residues: CASSQTRTTWNTGELFF. Written as DNA, the CDR3 is TGTGCCAGCTCCCAAACTCGGACTACCTGGAACACCGGGGAGCTGTTTTTT.

The rearrangement joins TRBV6-1 to TRBJ1-5; D is possibly TRBD1 (5 bases). Germline V gene sequence: CDR1 MNHNS, CDR2 SASEGT. This CDR3 is built from 16 residues. The germline V and J ends were trimmed by 5 bases and 4 bases, with 18 bases remaining between them. As DNA, the CDR3 is TGTGCCAGCAGTACTTGGGACGGAGCGCCTAATCAGCCCCAGCATTTT. Encoded protein: CASSTWDGAPNQPQHF.

This clonotype was detected only a few times. The gene calls are TRBV5-4 and TRBJ2-1; a possible D gene is TRBD2 (6 bases). The germline gives CDR1 SGHNT, CDR2 YYREEE (reference sequence). The CDR3 sequence is 16 residues long. Deletions cut 1 base from V and 0 bases from J, with 11 bases between. The CDR3 DNA reads TGTGCCAGCAGCTTGACCGGGACTCCCTCCTACAATGAGCAGTTCTTC. This codes for CASSLTGTPSYNEQFF.

CDR3: CASSSPNLGEKLFF. The CDR3 DNA is TGTGCCAGCAGCTCCCCCAATCTCGGAGAAAAACTGTTTTTT. This chain joins TRBV7-2 and TRBJ1-4; D call uncertain. Germline-derived CDR1 and CDR2 are SGHTA and FQGNSA. CDR3 length: 14 amino acids. Trimming removed 4 bases at V and 8 bases at J, with 14 bases between.

This clonotype has just a few counts. The rearrangement joins TRBV7-3 to TRBJ2-3, with 8 positions matching TRBD2. Germline lookup yields CDR1 SGHTA and CDR2 FQGTGA. This CDR3 spans 14 amino acids. The V segment lost 5 bases and the J segment 2 bases; nucleotides outside the gene matches: 3. CDR3 nucleotides: TGTGCCAGCAGCGCACTAGCGGCCACAGATACGCAGTATTTT. Its protein is CASSALAATDTQYF.